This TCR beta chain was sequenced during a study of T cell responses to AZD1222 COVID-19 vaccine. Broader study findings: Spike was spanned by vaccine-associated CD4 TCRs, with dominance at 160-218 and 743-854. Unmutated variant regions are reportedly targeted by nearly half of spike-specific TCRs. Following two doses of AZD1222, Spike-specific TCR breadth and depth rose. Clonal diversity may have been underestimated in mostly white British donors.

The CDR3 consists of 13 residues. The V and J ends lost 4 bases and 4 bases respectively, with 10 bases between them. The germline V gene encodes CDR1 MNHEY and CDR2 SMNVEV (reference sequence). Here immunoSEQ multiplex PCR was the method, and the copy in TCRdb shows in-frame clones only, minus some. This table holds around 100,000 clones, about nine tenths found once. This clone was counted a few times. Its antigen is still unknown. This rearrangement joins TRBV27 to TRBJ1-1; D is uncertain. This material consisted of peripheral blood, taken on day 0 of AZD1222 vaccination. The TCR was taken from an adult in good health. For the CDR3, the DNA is TGTGCCAGCAGTTGGGGTAGTACCACTGAAGCTTTCTTT. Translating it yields CASSWGSTTEAFF.